This T cell receptor beta chain comes out of a study of blood T cell repertoires in COVID-19. Looking at the study overall: Specimens from acute and convalescent COVID-19 originated in the United States, Italy and Spain. PBMCs, B-cell-depleted T cells, or T cells were the source of the cDNA or gDNA that made up the material.

Source study methods: Nucleated cell counts were estimated from reference gene primer amplification. Measured with immunoSEQ multiplex PCR; TCRdb has only the in-frame clones, and not every one. The V and J calls and clone size come from that table; D and trimming were worked out from the DNA. The table has 65,000 to 80,000 clones, 70% to 90% seen once; the top ten hold approximately 15%. The specimen sequenced was peripheral blood. This receptor was taken from a man at least 80 years old in a cohort sampled during active COVID-19.

The CDR3 coding sequence is TGTGCCAGCAGCTTTTCCCGGGGAGATACGCAGTATTTT. It codes for CASSFSRGDTQYF. The V and J genes are TRBV7-2 and TRBJ2-3, with D possibly TRBD2 on 5 matching bases. V lost 3 bases and J lost 5, with 9 bases in between. CDR3 length: 13 residues. The germline gives CDR1 SGHTA, CDR2 FQGNSA.